This T cell receptor (beta chain) was obtained from a study of cytomegalovirus exposure and HLA in healthy donors. Background on the study: HLA-typed donors contributed around 82 million unique TCRs, which were held in an early data release. Study results and limitations: A later analysis showed TCR association rates differing by HLA locus, peaking at DRB1 and lowest at HLA-C. Across donors, presence/absence analyses took sequencing depth to be roughly uniform.

Both 60 Vbeta primers and 13 Jbeta primers went into the PCR. Only in-frame clones appear in the TCRdb table, and some are missing; sequencing was by immunoSEQ multiplex PCR. The sample comprises under 200,000 clones, more than 60% of which are singletons, and over 2.5% rests with the top ten. To note about this clone: Antigen: not known.

Sequencing was done on a sample of PBMCs. The source of this sequence is a female donor in good health and CMV-seronegative.

CDR3 residues: CAWSVGQGHQPQHF. The DNA for the CDR3 is TGTGCCTGGAGTGTAGGTCAGGGTCATCAGCCCCAGCATTTT. The chain joins TRBV30 to TRBJ1-5; maybe TRBD1 (5 bases). Germline V CDR1 and CDR2: GTSNPN, SVGIG (reference sequence). Trimming removed 0 bases at V and 5 bases at J, with 11 bases between. The CDR3 sequence is 14 residues long.